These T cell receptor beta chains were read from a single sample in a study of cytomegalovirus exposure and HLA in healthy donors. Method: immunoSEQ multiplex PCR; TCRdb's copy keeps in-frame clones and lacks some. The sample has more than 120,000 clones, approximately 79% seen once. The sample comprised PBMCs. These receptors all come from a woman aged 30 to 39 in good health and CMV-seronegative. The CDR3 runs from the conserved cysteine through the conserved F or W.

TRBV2 CASSVIAGSRPSTDTQYF
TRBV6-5 CASSYSALRGNGYTF
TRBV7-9 CASRYSGTSGTSHEQYF
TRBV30 CAWSRTGSNQPQHF
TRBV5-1 CASSLAGEDGTEAFF
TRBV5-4 CASSAGPPYEQYF
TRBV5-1 CASSPTGDYGYTF
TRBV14 CASSQAAGFNEQFF
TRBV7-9 CASSLAPGLAGGHEQYF
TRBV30 CAWSTPRGQGRREQYF
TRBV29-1 CSVSEGGNTEAFF
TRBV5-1 CASSLDGREGTEAFF
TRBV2 CASRENTGEETQYF
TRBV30 CACSHSYEQYF
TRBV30 CAWSVLGGNPYEQYF
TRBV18 CASDKGQGAEQYF
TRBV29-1 CSVDGQGSEKLFF
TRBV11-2 CASSFRGDRINTGELFF
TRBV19 CASSIGTATNEKLFF
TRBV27 CASSFASQTGEQYF
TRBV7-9 CASSPLRGTYNEQFF
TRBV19 CASSMRGGEGYEQYF
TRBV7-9 CASSHRGLSSGANVLTF
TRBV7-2 CASSYRQGAREETQYF
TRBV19 CASKAAASAEAFF
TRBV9 CASSTRQGFYGYTF
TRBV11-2 CASSLDHQGQSYEQYF
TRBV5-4 CASSSGTGLNEKLFF
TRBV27 CASSKRYSGQQREPQHF
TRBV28 CASRRETGYNEQFF
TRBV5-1 CASSAGTSGWHYNEQFF
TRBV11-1 CASRQQGAGELFF
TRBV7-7 CASSPGQMNTGELFF
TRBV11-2 CASSPSGGSYNEQFF
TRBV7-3 CASSRDWANEQFF
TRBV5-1 CASTSVPRDRSGYGYTF
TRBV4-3 CASSQDWGRGWGGYTF
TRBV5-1 CASSFTGGPLGNEQFF
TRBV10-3 CAISESIQDRGRFNSPLHF
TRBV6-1 CASSTGQDISYEQYF
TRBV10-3 CAIRASGGSDTQYF
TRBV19 CASSRQGPYNEQFF
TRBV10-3 CAISDSGLDQPQHF
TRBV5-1 CASSVEQGAGTDTQYF
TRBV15 CATSREGLAGNTIYF
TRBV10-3 CAIGGGETQYF
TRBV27 CASSAKSGVNTEAFF
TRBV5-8 CASSLDRAEYNEQFF
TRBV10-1 CASAPDRYYEQYF
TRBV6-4 CASSPGTGDTGELFF
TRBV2 CASSGQVQPQHF
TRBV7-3 CASSLNPGWETQYF